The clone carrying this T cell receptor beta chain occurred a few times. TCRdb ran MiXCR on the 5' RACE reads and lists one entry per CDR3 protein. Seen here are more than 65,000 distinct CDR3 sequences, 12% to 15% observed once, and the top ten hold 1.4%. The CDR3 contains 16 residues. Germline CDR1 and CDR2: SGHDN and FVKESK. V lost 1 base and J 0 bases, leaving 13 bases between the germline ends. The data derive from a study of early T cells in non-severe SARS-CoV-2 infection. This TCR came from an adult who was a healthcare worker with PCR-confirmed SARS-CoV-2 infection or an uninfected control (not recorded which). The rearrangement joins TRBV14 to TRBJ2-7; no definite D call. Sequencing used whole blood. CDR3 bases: TGTGCCAGCAGCCAAGGACTGGGCAAGACCTCCTACGAGCAGTACTTC. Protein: CASSQGLGKTSYEQYF.